The rows below give T cell receptor beta chains drawn from one sample of a study of blood T cell repertoires in COVID-19. The assay was immunoSEQ multiplex PCR, and TCRdb's table has in-frame clones only and misses some. The sample yields roughly 300,000 clones, roughly nine tenths seen once. Specimen: peripheral blood. These receptors originate from a woman aged 25 to 39 with COVID-19, enrolled during active disease. Each CDR3 is given with its conserved first and last residue. Fields, in order: D gene, clone size, J gene, V gene, CDR3 DNA, CDR3 protein. D genes are given only for firm matches. Not all rows give a size; the values are once, few, many and, for expanded clones, a class.

d_call: TRBD1; clone_size: .; j_call: TRBJ1-1; v_call: TRBV5-4; cdr3_nt: TGTGCCAGCAGCTTGGTGACAGGGGGCCGGACTGAAGCTTTCTTT; cdr3_aa: CASSLVTGGRTEAFF
d_call: TRBD1; clone_size: .; j_call: TRBJ2-7; v_call: TRBV5-6; cdr3_nt: TGTGCCAGCAGCTTAGCCGGGACAGGGGGCCACTTC; cdr3_aa: CASSLAGTGGHF
d_call: TRBD2; clone_size: .; j_call: TRBJ2-5; v_call: TRBV11-2; cdr3_nt: TGTGCCAGCAGCTTAGATGTAGCGGGGGGGCAGAAGACCCAGTACTTC; cdr3_aa: CASSLDVAGGQKTQYF
d_call: .; clone_size: .; j_call: TRBJ1-1; v_call: TRBV7-8; cdr3_nt: TGTGCCAGCAGCTGGTTCGGGATTCCTGAAGCTTTCTTT; cdr3_aa: CASSWFGIPEAFF
d_call: .; clone_size: .; j_call: TRBJ1-2; v_call: TRBV4-1; cdr3_nt: TGCGCCAGCAGCCAAGTGGGAGATCGAGGCTACACCTTC; cdr3_aa: CASSQVGDRGYTF
d_call: TRBD1; clone_size: few; j_call: TRBJ1-6; v_call: TRBV9; cdr3_nt: TGTGCCAGCAGCCCCGGGGACAGGGGGTATTCACCCCTCCACTTT; cdr3_aa: CASSPGDRGYSPLHF
d_call: .; clone_size: .; j_call: TRBJ2-3; v_call: TRBV14; cdr3_nt: TGTGCCAGCAGCCAATTTGCGGGCCTGGCAGATACGCAGTATTTT; cdr3_aa: CASSQFAGLADTQYF
d_call: TRBD1; clone_size: .; j_call: TRBJ2-5; v_call: TRBV11-2; cdr3_nt: TGTGCCAGCAGCCGGTCGGGACAGGGGGCTCTGGAGACCCAGTACTTC; cdr3_aa: CASSRSGQGALETQYF
d_call: TRBD2; clone_size: .; j_call: TRBJ2-3; v_call: TRBV4-1; cdr3_nt: TGCGCCAGCAGGCTGGGGGAGGGGACAGATACGCAGTATTTT; cdr3_aa: CASRLGEGTDTQYF
d_call: .; clone_size: once; j_call: TRBJ1-2; v_call: TRBV24-1; cdr3_nt: TGTGCCACCCGCCGGGGGGCAGGGGAGGGCTACACCTTC; cdr3_aa: CATRRGAGEGYTF
d_call: .; clone_size: .; j_call: TRBJ2-3; v_call: TRBV5-1; cdr3_nt: TGCGCCAGCAGCCAAACCCCAAGACAGGGACTCACAGATACGCAGTATTTT; cdr3_aa: CASSQTPRQGLTDTQYF
d_call: .; clone_size: .; j_call: TRBJ1-1; v_call: TRBV3-1/TRBV3-2; cdr3_nt: TGTGCCAGCAGCCGTGAGGGGGACACTGAAGCTTTCTTT; cdr3_aa: CASSREGDTEAFF
d_call: TRBD1; clone_size: .; j_call: TRBJ2-3; v_call: TRBV19; cdr3_nt: TGTGCCAGTATGGGACAGGGGACAGATACGCAGTATTTT; cdr3_aa: CASMGQGTDTQYF
d_call: TRBD1; clone_size: few; j_call: TRBJ1-4; v_call: TRBV18; cdr3_nt: TGTGCCAGCTCACCTGGGACAGGTCCGACGAAACTGTTTTTT; cdr3_aa: CASSPGTGPTKLFF
d_call: TRBD1; clone_size: .; j_call: TRBJ2-7; v_call: TRBV29-1; cdr3_nt: TGCAGCGTTGAGTCGGACAGGAGGGAGCAGTACTTC; cdr3_aa: CSVESDRREQYF
d_call: .; clone_size: .; j_call: TRBJ2-7; v_call: TRBV5-1; cdr3_nt: TGCGCCAGCAGACCCGGGACTTGGAGCTCCTACGAGCAGTACTTC; cdr3_aa: CASRPGTWSSYEQYF
d_call: TRBD1; clone_size: .; j_call: TRBJ2-1; v_call: TRBV11-2; cdr3_nt: TGTGCCAGCAGCTTACAGGGGCAAGCTCACAGGGGTGAGCAGTTCTTC; cdr3_aa: CASSLQGQAHRGEQFF